This TCR beta chain originates from a study of cytomegalovirus exposure and HLA in healthy donors. The PCR had 60 Vbeta and 13 Jbeta primers. Sequenced by immunoSEQ multiplex PCR; TCRdb stores in-frame clones only, minus some. The table lists over 150,000 clones, 71% of them singletons. Whole-study findings and limits: TCR sequences were mostly rare, though some public TCRs occurred in many donors. Several top significant clusters appeared, in a later analysis, to be linked to common viral pathogens.

Of note for this clone: Its matching antigen is unknown.

This CDR3 comprises 15 residues. Unmatched junction bases numbered 11, after V lost 4 bases and J lost 8 bases. Germline V CDR1 and CDR2: SGDLS, YYNGEE. This TCR was sampled from a woman in her 30s in good health and CMV-seronegative. The sequenced sample consisted of PBMCs. This sequence joins TRBV9 and TRBJ1-4; 7 bases are shared with TRBD1. The chain's CDR3 is CASSPSGTAREKLFF. CDR3 nucleotides: TGTGCCAGCAGCCCCTCCGGGACAGCAAGGGAAAAACTGTTTTTT.